A selection of T cell receptor beta chains follows, all from one sample in a study of Ad26.COV2.S vaccination and SARS-CoV-2 variants. Clones were read by immunoSEQ multiplex PCR, and TCRdb kept only the in-frame ones, dropping some. The sample records 350,000 to 450,000 clones, about nine tenths being singletons. The source material was peripheral blood, sampled in a trial of Ad26.COV2.S vaccine versus placebo. The receptor set was obtained from a person between 18 and 59 years old who received the Ad26.COV2.S COVID-19 vaccine or a placebo. Each CDR3 is given with its conserved first and last residue. The D gene is left open where the match is weak. Rows may omit the clone size; those that give it use once, few, many or a size class.

j_gene	abundance	d_gene	v_gene	CDR3aa	CDR3nt
TRBJ2-1	NA	NA	TRBV13	CASSLVRGNEQFF	TGTGCCAGCAGCTTAGTGAGAGGAAATGAGCAGTTCTTC
TRBJ2-2	few	TRBD2	TRBV5-6	CASSLDPSGGSNTGELFF	TGTGCCAGCAGCTTGGACCCTAGCGGGGGGTCGAACACCGGGGAGCTGTTTTTT
TRBJ1-2	NA	TRBD1	TRBV27	CASSSRGWGDRATVNYGYTF	TGTGCCAGCAGTTCTCGCGGGTGGGGTGACAGGGCCACGGTTAACTATGGCTACACCTTC
TRBJ2-2	NA	TRBD1	TRBV18	CASSPPTGQASTGELFF	TGTGCCAGCTCACCACCGACGGGACAGGCCTCGACCGGGGAGCTGTTTTTT
TRBJ2-7	NA	NA	TRBV7-2	CASSLSLGPMNEQYF	TGTGCCAGCAGCTTATCCCTCGGGCCCATGAACGAGCAGTACTTC
TRBJ1-5	NA	NA	TRBV24-1	CATSGTSGQPQHF	TGTGCCACCTCCGGGACGTCGGGTCAGCCCCAGCATTTT
TRBJ2-5	NA	TRBD1	TRBV5-8	CASSPGQRRETQYF	TGTGCCAGCAGCCCGGGACAGCGAAGGGAGACCCAGTACTTC
TRBJ1-5	few	NA	TRBV6-5	CASSYSWRAGQPQHF	TGTGCCAGCAGTTACTCGTGGAGGGCCGGTCAGCCCCAGCATTTT
TRBJ1-4	NA	NA	TRBV6-5	CASRPGPTNEKLFF	TGTGCCAGCAGGCCAGGGCCCACTAATGAAAAACTGTTTTTT
TRBJ2-7	once	TRBD2	TRBV5-1	CASSLVRGSSYEQYF	TGCGCCAGCAGCTTGGTGCGGGGGAGCTCCTACGAGCAGTACTTC
TRBJ2-1	NA	TRBD2	TRBV11-1	CASTRGTSGYNEQFF	TGTGCCAGCACCCGAGGGACTAGCGGATACAATGAGCAGTTCTTC
TRBJ1-5	NA	NA	TRBV30	CAWSGDLDQPQHF	TGTGCCTGGAGTGGGGACCTCGATCAGCCCCAGCATTTT
TRBJ1-6	NA	NA	TRBV19	CASSRYPRQADHNLHF	TGTGCCAGTAGTAGATATCCCCGACAGGCGGACCATAACCTCCACTTT
TRBJ2-1	once	NA	TRBV3-1/TRBV3-2	CASSQRPRGGVSSYNEQFF	TGTGCCAGCAGCCAACGCCCCAGGGGGGGAGTGAGCTCCTACAATGAGCAGTTCTTC
TRBJ1-1	NA	NA	TRBV3-1/TRBV3-2	CASSQDSQSNTEAFF	TGTGCCAGCAGCCAAGACAGCCAGTCGAACACTGAAGCTTTCTTT
TRBJ1-6	few	NA	TRBV10-2	CASTKSSYNSPLHF	TGCGCCAGCACTAAGAGCTCCTATAATTCACCCCTCCACTTT
TRBJ1-5	NA	NA	TRBV30	CAWSSTEFTQPQHF	TGTGCCTGGAGTTCTACGGAATTCACTCAGCCCCAGCATTTT
TRBJ2-5	NA	NA	TRBV27	CASSSTSGGSVGTQYF	TGTGCCAGCAGTTCCACGAGTGGGGGGTCAGTTGGGACCCAGTACTTC
TRBJ2-3	NA	NA	TRBV30	CAWSDISFGVYF	TGTGCCTGGAGTGATATTAGTTTCGGCGTTTATTTT
TRBJ1-2	few	TRBD1	TRBV4-1	CASSQGTGTGNGYTF	TGCGCCAGCAGCCAAGGAACCGGGACAGGGAATGGCTACACCTTC
TRBJ2-7	NA	NA	TRBV2	CASSEGRNTYEQYF	TGTGCCAGCAGTGAAGGGCGGAATACCTACGAGCAGTACTTC
TRBJ2-7	NA	TRBD1	TRBV5-1	CASSLGQGNYEQYF	TGCGCCAGCAGCTTGGGACAGGGGAACTACGAGCAGTACTTC
TRBJ1-2	NA	NA	TRBV5-6	CASSLIGIRLYGYTF	TGTGCCAGCAGCTTGATAGGAATCCGGCTCTATGGCTACACCTTC
TRBJ1-2	NA	NA	TRBV29-1	CSVDRQGPYGYTF	TGCAGCGTTGATAGGCAGGGTCCCTATGGCTACACCTTC
TRBJ2-3	NA	TRBD1	TRBV7-9	CASSLGTGQTDTQYF	TGTGCCAGCAGCTTAGGGACAGGGCAAACAGATACGCAGTATTTT
TRBJ1-1	NA	NA	TRBV12-3/TRBV12-4	CASSLVWDTEAFF	TGTGCCAGCAGTTTGGTCTGGGACACTGAAGCTTTCTTT
TRBJ2-5	few	TRBD2	TRBV11-2	CASSPAVAGDTPETQYF	TGTGCCAGCAGCCCCGCGGTAGCGGGGGACACCCCGGAGACCCAGTACTTC
TRBJ1-4	NA	NA	TRBV18	CASSRGLEANEKLFF	TGTGCCAGCTCACGGGGGCTTGAGGCAAATGAAAAACTGTTTTTT
TRBJ1-4	NA	NA	TRBV4-1	CASSPALMEKLFF	TGCGCCAGCAGCCCGGCTTTAATGGAAAAACTGTTTTTT
TRBJ2-3	NA	NA	TRBV6-5	CASTFSGTDTQYF	TGTGCCAGCACTTTCTCAGGCACAGATACGCAGTATTTT
TRBJ2-7	NA	NA	TRBV27	CASRPDISYEQYF	TGTGCCAGCAGGCCTGACATCTCCTACGAGCAGTACTTC
TRBJ1-1	NA	NA	TRBV12-3/TRBV12-4	CASSVWGKTEAFF	TGTGCCAGCAGCGTTTGGGGCAAGACTGAAGCTTTCTTT
TRBJ2-6	NA	NA	TRBV15	CATSRVPETGANVLTF	TGTGCCACCAGCAGAGTCCCAGAAACGGGGGCCAACGTCCTGACTTTC
TRBJ1-3	once	TRBD1	TRBV5-6	CASVGQGRNTIYF	TGTGCCAGCGTGGGACAGGGAAGAAACACCATATATTTT
TRBJ1-1	NA	NA	TRBV10-3	CAISESGGRGGSLNTEAFF	TGTGCCATCAGTGAGTCCGGGGGGCGGGGTGGCAGTTTGAACACTGAAGCTTTCTTT
TRBJ2-3	few	TRBD2	TRBV4-2	CASSHAVTSGTSTDTQYF	TGTGCCAGCAGCCACGCCGTGACTAGCGGGACTAGCACAGATACGCAGTATTTT
TRBJ1-5	few	NA	TRBV4-1	CASSQFGGGNQPQHF	TGCGCCAGCAGCCAGTTCGGGGGGGGCAATCAGCCCCAGCATTTT
TRBJ1-2	NA	NA	TRBV30	CAWSPFGGYTF	TGTGCCTGGAGTCCCTTTGGGGGCTACACCTTC
TRBJ2-7	NA	NA	TRBV29-1	CSVAPLGGEQYF	TGCAGCGTTGCTCCTCTCGGCGGCGAGCAGTACTTC
TRBJ2-2	NA	NA	TRBV2	CASSEGFTGELFF	TGTGCCAGCAGTGAAGGGTTCACCGGGGAGCTGTTTTTT
TRBJ2-7	NA	TRBD1	TRBV14	CASSPRDRASYEQYF	TGTGCCAGCAGTCCCCGGGACAGGGCTTCCTACGAGCAGTACTTC
TRBJ2-7	NA	NA	TRBV7-9	CASTPQGISSEQYF	TGTGCCAGCACCCCTCAGGGGATCTCTAGCGAGCAGTACTTC
TRBJ1-1	NA	NA	TRBV5-1	CASSGIRRASKSEAFF	TGCGCCAGCAGCGGGATCCGCCGGGCGTCAAAGAGTGAAGCTTTCTTT
TRBJ1-6	NA	NA	TRBV27	CASSLSWDSPLHF	TGTGCCAGCAGTTTATCATGGGATTCACCCCTCCACTTT
TRBJ1-1	once	NA	TRBV21-1	CASRSSGGLDLGAFF	TGTGCCAGCAGATCCAGTGGGGGCTTAGACCTGGGAGCTTTCTTT
TRBJ2-7	NA	TRBD1	TRBV3-1/TRBV3-2	CASSQGQGAHEQYF	TGTGCCAGCAGCCAAGGACAGGGGGCCCACGAGCAGTACTTC
TRBJ1-1	NA	NA	TRBV5-1	CASSSRGARTEAFF	TGCGCCAGCAGCTCAAGGGGGGCGCGAACTGAAGCTTTCTTT
TRBJ2-1	NA	TRBD2	TRBV4-2	CASRTASGGVDEQFF	TGTGCCAGCAGGACCGCGAGCGGGGGAGTAGATGAGCAGTTCTTC
TRBJ2-1	NA	TRBD2	TRBV4-2	CASSQPRGGFDGEQFF	TGTGCCAGCAGCCAACCGCGGGGGGGCTTTGACGGAGAGCAGTTCTTC
TRBJ1-3	NA	NA	TRBV21-1	CASWPGHDLFSGNTIYF	TGTGCCAGCTGGCCGGGACACGATCTTTTCTCTGGAAACACCATATATTTT
TRBJ1-5	NA	NA	TRBV30	CAWSGTLGDQPQHF	TGTGCCTGGAGTGGGACTCTCGGGGATCAGCCCCAGCATTTT
TRBJ2-2	NA	TRBD2	TRBV11-3	CASSPVAGGNTGELFF	TGTGCCAGCAGCCCCGTAGCGGGGGGCAACACCGGGGAGCTGTTTTTT
TRBJ1-2	few	NA	TRBV6-5	CASSTGPTYGYTF	TGTGCCAGCAGCACCGGACCGACCTATGGCTACACCTTC
TRBJ1-5	NA	NA	TRBV19	CASSTSGQHNQPQHF	TGTGCCAGTAGTACGTCGGGACAACACAATCAGCCCCAGCATTTT
TRBJ1-1	NA	TRBD1	TRBV3-1/TRBV3-2	CASSLGQRGTEAFF	TGTGCCAGCAGCCTGGGACAGAGGGGAACTGAAGCTTTCTTT
TRBJ1-1	once	NA	TRBV18	CASSPRQAEAFF	TGTGCCAGCTCACCTCGACAGGCTGAAGCTTTCTTT